These 30 T cell receptor beta chains were all obtained from the same sample, sequenced in a study of cytomegalovirus exposure and HLA in healthy donors. Use of 60 Vbeta and 13 Jbeta primers characterized the PCR. Some clones are missing from TCRdb's copy, which holds only in-frame ones; the method was immunoSEQ multiplex PCR. Among about 210,000 clones listed, roughly 83% were seen once. Sequenced: PBMCs. The source of these receptors is a male donor in good health and CMV-seropositive.

The chain has TRBV9 and TRBJ2-7; D is possibly TRBD2 (5 bases). Germline CDR1 reads SGDLS; CDR2 reads YYNGEE. CDR3 length equals 15 residues. V was clipped by 4 bases and J by 3 bases, with 17 bases between them. CDR3 residues: CASSPGGGGVYEQYF. CDR3 DNA: TGTGCCAGCAGCCCAGGAGGTGGCGGTGTCTACGAGCAGTACTTC. The full variable domain, its missing parts supplied by reference TRBV9 and TRBJ2-7, is DSGVTQTPKHLITATGQRVTLRCSPRSGDLSVYWYQQSLDQGLQFLIQYYNGEERAKGNILERFSAQQFPDLHSELNLSSLELGDSALYFCASSPGGGGVYEQYFGPGTRLTVT.

The genes are TRBV25-1 and TRBJ1-2; TRBD1 agrees at 7 bases. Germline-derived CDR1 and CDR2 are MGHDK and SYGVNS. CDR3 length: 13 residues. V lost 4 bases and J lost 2; bases outside the gene matches: 1. CDR3 residues: CASSVQGNYGYTF. CDR3 sequence (DNA): TGTGCCAGCAGTGTACAGGGGAACTATGGCTACACCTTC.

The rearrangement joins TRBV6-5 to TRBJ2-7, with TRBD1 identical over 9 bases. V lost 6 bases to trimming and J lost 4 bases; unmatched junction nucleotides: 7. Germline CDR1 MNHEY, CDR2 SVGAGI. This CDR3 is built from 14 residues. CDR3 sequence: CASRGDRERYEQYF. The CDR3 DNA is TGTGCCAGCAGGGGGGACAGGGAGCGTTACGAGCAGTACTTC.

The J gene is TRBJ2-7, the V gene TRBV5-4, with 13 positions matching TRBD2. Germline CDR1 SGHNT, CDR2 YYREEE (reference sequence). CDR3 length: 16 residues. The V gene end was trimmed by 0 bases and the J gene end by 3 bases; junction bases not matched to a gene: 3. The CDR3 spells CASSLGTSGGIYEQYF. In DNA, the CDR3 is TGTGCCAGCAGCTTGGGGACTAGCGGGGGTATCTACGAGCAGTACTTC. Combining the CDR3 with reference TRBV5-4 and TRBJ2-7 gives the whole variable domain ETGVTQSPTHLIKTRGQQVTLRCSSQSGHNTVSWYQQALGQGPQFIFQYYREEENGRGNFPPRFSGLQFPNYSSELNVNALELDDSALYLCASSLGTSGGIYEQYFGPGTRLTVT.

The rearrangement links TRBV11-1 to TRBJ2-1; TRBD2 matches at 8 bases. Germline loops: CDR1 SGHAT, CDR2 FQDESV (reference sequence). The CDR3 consists of 12 residues. V dropped 9 bases and J dropped 6; count of bases not matched to a gene: 4. This CDR3 is CASRLASNEQFF. Written as DNA, the CDR3 is TGTGCCAGTCGACTAGCGTCCAATGAGCAGTTCTTC. Supplemented by reference TRBV11-1 and TRBJ2-1, the full variable domain reads EAEVAQSPRYKITEKSQAVAFWCDPISGHATLYWYRQILGQGPELLVQFQDESVVDDSQLPKDRFSAERLKGVDSTLKIQPAELGDSAMYLCASRLASNEQFFGPGTRLTVL.

The chain is built from TRBV7-2 and TRBJ1-2; D remains ambiguous. CDR3 length: 13 amino acids. The germline V gene encodes CDR1 SGHTA and CDR2 FQGNSA. With 5 bases removed from V and 5 bases from J, the gap between germline ends came to 12 bases. The CDR3: CASSPNTVYGYTF. The DNA of the CDR3 is TGTGCCAGCAGCCCAAATACGGTTTATGGCTACACCTTC.

The chain carries TRBV18 and TRBJ2-7; a weak D match, TRBD1 (5 bases). Between the trimmed V and J ends, which lost 4 bases and 5 bases, there was a span of 15 bases. Germline V gene lookup returns CDR1 KGHSH and CDR2 LQKENI. The CDR3 sequence is 14 residues long. The CDR3 region is CASSQASTRDEQYF. The CDR3 DNA reads TGTGCCAGCTCACAGGCCAGCACCAGGGACGAGCAGTACTTC.

This clone showed up just a few times. CDR3 sequence (DNA): TGTGCCAGCAGCTTCCAACGCGACGGGGAGCTGTTTTTT. This encodes CASSFQRDGELFF. V and J are TRBV7-3 and TRBJ2-2; D call uncertain. Germline-derived CDR1 and CDR2 are SGHTA and FQGTGA. This CDR3 has 13 residues. V gave up 3 bases and J gave up 7 bases, with 9 bases separating them.

This chain links TRBV7-2 with TRBJ2-5; 10 bases fit TRBD2. Near its end, the DNA agrees better with TRBJ2-7, so the J call may be wrong. The CDR3 totals 16 residues. Germline CDR1 and CDR2: SGHTA and FQGNSA. The CDR3 DNA reads TGTGCCAGCAGCTTAGCTAGGGCTAGCGGGAGTTACGAGCAGTACTTC. This translates into CASSLARASGSYEQYF.

The J gene is TRBJ2-1, the V gene TRBV6-4; TRBD2 aligns across 9 bases. Germline CDR1 MRHNA, CDR2 SNTAGT. V lost 6 bases to trimming and J lost 3 bases; unmatched junction nucleotides: 9. There are 16 residues in the CDR3. The CDR3 loop is CASRGLGSGGYNEQFF. CDR3 nucleotide sequence: TGTGCCAGCAGGGGATTAGGTAGCGGGGGCTACAATGAGCAGTTCTTC.

The chain recombines TRBV10-3 with TRBJ1-4, with TRBD1 identical over 7 bases. V was pared by 2 bases and J by 10 bases, with 7 bases of the junction left unmatched. This CDR3 is 14 amino acids long. Germline V lookup: CDR1 ENHRY, CDR2 SYGVKD. The CDR3 DNA reads TGTGCCATCAGTGAGACAGGGGATTTTGGAAAACTGTTTTTT. Protein: CAISETGDFGKLFF.

The genes are TRBV6-1 and TRBJ2-7; TRBD1 matches 7 bases. V shed 7 bases, J shed 0 bases, and the junction held 6 bases outside the gene matches. Germline CDR1 reads MNHNS; CDR2 reads SASEGT. This CDR3 is 14 amino acids long. The CDR3 DNA reads as TGTGCCAGCACCTCGACAGGGAGCTCCTACGAGCAGTACTTC. This encodes CASTSTGSSYEQYF.

In this sample, this clone turned up a few times. This sequence joins TRBV4-1 and TRBJ1-5; D possibly corresponds to TRBD1 (6 bases). Germline CDR1 reads MGHRA; CDR2 reads YSYEKL. The CDR3 covers 15 residues. V dropped 0 bases and J dropped 9 bases, with 15 bases sitting between them. The CDR3 DNA follows: TGCGCCAGCAGCCAAGATGGGGGGGCGTTTCGGCCCCAGCATTTT. Protein: CASSQDGGAFRPQHF.

The chain carries TRBV29-1 and TRBJ2-1; TRBD2 matches at 16 bases. This CDR3 region has 20 residues. CDR1 is SQVTM, CDR2 ANQGSEA, per germline. Trimming removed 2 bases from V and 0 bases from J; junction bases left unmatched: 10. CDR3 DNA sequence: TGCAGCGTTGAACCGGCCGGGACTAGCGGGAGGGGATTCTCCTACAATGAGCAGTTCTTC. Protein product: CSVEPAGTSGRGFSYNEQFF.

The CDR3 reads CASLEFGTGSYEQYF. CDR3 DNA sequence: TGTGCCAGCCTGGAGTTCGGGACAGGGTCCTACGAGCAGTACTTC. J is TRBJ2-7 and V is TRBV6-5; TRBD1 matches at 9 bases. V shed 8 bases and J 1 base; nucleotides not matched to a gene: 9. This CDR3 has 15 amino acids. Looked up from germline, CDR1 is MNHEY and CDR2 is SVGAGI.

This chain joins TRBV5-1 and TRBJ2-1; maybe TRBD2 (5 bases). V was clipped by 0 bases and J by 10 bases, with 11 bases between them. The germline V gene has CDR1 SGHRS and CDR2 YFSETQ. The CDR3 spans 13 residues. The CDR3 nucleotides are TGCGCCAGCAGCTTGGACGTCCGGGGAGAGCAGTTCTTC. This codes for CASSLDVRGEQFF.

This clone came up once. The rearrangement joins TRBV29-1 to TRBJ1-4; D may be TRBD1 (5 bases). The CDR3 length is 15 residues. V was pared by 1 base and J by 8 bases, with 17 bases between. Looked up from germline, CDR1 is SQVTM and CDR2 is ANQGSEA. This CDR3 is CSVEADSRRGEKLFF. The CDR3 DNA follows: TGCAGCGTTGAAGCAGACAGTCGGCGTGGCGAAAAACTGTTTTTT. The full variable domain, completed using reference TRBV29-1 and TRBJ1-4, is SAVISQKPSRDICQRGTSLTIQCQVDSQVTMMFWYRQQPGQSLTLIATANQGSEATYESGFVIDKFPISRPNLTFSTLTVSNMSPEDSSIYLCSVEADSRRGEKLFFGSGTQLSVL.

V is TRBV7-3 and J is TRBJ2-5, with 7 bases fitting TRBD1. The germline V gene encodes CDR1 SGHTA and CDR2 FQGTGA. The CDR3 loop spans 13 amino acids. J was trimmed by 3 bases and V by 5 bases; bases with no gene match: 3. The CDR3 nucleotides read TGTGCCAGCAGCCGGGACAGTAAAGAGACCCAGTACTTC. Translating gives CASSRDSKETQYF.

V gene TRBV7-2 combines with J gene TRBJ2-7; 11 bases fit TRBD2. The CDR3 is 14 amino acids. The V gene's germline CDR1 is SGHTA and CDR2 FQGNSA. V dropped 5 bases and J dropped 4; count of bases not matched to a gene: 4. DNA of the CDR3: TGTGCCAGCAGCCCCGGGACTAGCGGATACGAGCAGTACTTC. It specifies CASSPGTSGYEQYF. The whole variable domain, filled in from reference TRBV7-2 and TRBJ2-7, reads GAGVSQSPSNKVTEKGKDVELRCDPISGHTALYWYRQSLGQGLEFLIYFQGNSAPDKSGLPSDRFSAERTGGSVSTLTIQRTQQEDSAVYLCASSPGTSGYEQYFGPGTRLTVT.

The rearrangement links TRBV5-4 to TRBJ1-1, with a weak D call TRBD1 (5 bases). The germline V gene encodes CDR1 SGHNT and CDR2 YYREEE (reference sequence). With 3 bases removed from V and 0 bases from J, the gap between germline ends came to 6 bases. This CDR3 spans 13 amino acids. The CDR3 sequence is CASSSGMNTEAFF. The CDR3 nucleotides read TGTGCCAGCAGCTCAGGGATGAACACTGAAGCTTTCTTT.

This rearrangement joins TRBV7-8 to TRBJ2-7; TRBD1 matches 7 bases. Looked up from germline, CDR1 is SGHVS and CDR2 is FQNEAQ. The ends lost 5 bases at V and 6 bases at J; junction bases unmatched: 13. This CDR3 is 15 amino acids long. The DNA of the CDR3 is TGTGCCAGCAGCGTATTAGGGGGCTTCACCCTCGAGCAGTACTTC. Protein product: CASSVLGGFTLEQYF.

The V and J genes are TRBV4-2 and TRBJ2-1; D is uncertain. The CDR3 extends over 14 amino acids. The V gene's germline CDR1 is LGHNA and CDR2 YNFKEQ. V was shortened by 4 bases and J by 4 bases, with 11 bases between the two germline ends. The CDR3 spells CASSRIASYNEQFF. For the CDR3, the DNA is TGTGCCAGCAGCCGGATAGCCTCGTACAATGAGCAGTTCTTC.

J is TRBJ1-3 and V is TRBV29-1; TRBD1 is a possible D gene (5 bases). The CDR3 runs 13 residues. The V gene lost 5 bases and the J gene lost 0 bases, with 8 bases spanning the gap. In germline, CDR1 is SQVTM, CDR2 ANQGSEA. CDR3 coding DNA: TGCAGCGTTCAAAGGGGCTCTGGAAACACCATATATTTT. It yields the protein CSVQRGSGNTIYF.

The chain joins TRBV27 to TRBJ2-7; TRBD2 matches 8 bases. Trimming took 2 bases from V and 12 from J; bases not matched to a gene: 12. Germline V CDR1 and CDR2: MNHEY, SMNVEV (reference sequence). The CDR3 has 14 residues. For the CDR3, the DNA is TGTGCCAGCAGTTTACGGGAGGGCGGGAGTGTATCGTACTTC. It yields the protein CASSLREGGSVSYF.

For this clone: The junction and the germline gene differ at one end; a read error may be behind it. The CDR3 loop reads CASKGVRSPGNIIYF. CDR3 bases: TGTGCCAGCAAGGGGGTCAGGTCCCCTGGAAACATCATATATTTT. J is TRBJ1-3 and V is TRBV6-5; the D gene is possibly TRBD1 (6 bases). The V gene's germline CDR1 is MNHEY and CDR2 SVGAGI. The CDR3 is 15 amino acids.

The genes are TRBV7-6 and TRBJ2-1; 7 nucleotides agree with TRBD2. The V and J ends lost 1 base and 4 bases, in that order; junction bases with no gene match: 10. The CDR3 covers 17 residues. CDR1 is SGHVS and CDR2 is FNYEAQ in the germline V gene. The CDR3 sequence is CASSLDGGMFRYNEQFF. Written as DNA, the CDR3 is TGTGCCAGCAGCTTAGACGGGGGGATGTTCCGATACAATGAGCAGTTCTTC.

The chain combines TRBV11-2 with TRBJ2-2; 7 bases map to TRBD2. Germline-derived CDR1 and CDR2 are SGHAT and FQNNGV. The CDR3 is made up of 14 amino acids. The junction had 5 bases not matched to a gene; V was cut back by 5 bases and J by 5 bases. The CDR3 bases are TGTGCCAGCAGCCCAGGACTAGTGACCGGGGAGCTGTTTTTT. Its translation is CASSPGLVTGELFF. The full variable domain, completed using reference TRBV11-2 and TRBJ2-2, is EAGVAQSPRYKIIEKRQSVAFWCNPISGHATLYWYQQILGQGPKLLIQFQNNGVVDDSQLPKDRFSAERLKGVDSTLKIQPAKLEDSAVYLCASSPGLVTGELFFGEGSRLTVL.

The chain carries TRBV28 and TRBJ1-5; no clear D. V gave up 4 bases and J gave up 4 bases, with 14 bases separating them. The germline V gene encodes CDR1 MDHEN and CDR2 SYDVKM. The CDR3 spans 15 residues. CDR3 protein: CASSSSSGFNQPQHF. As DNA, the CDR3 is TGTGCCAGCAGTTCGTCCTCGGGGTTTAATCAGCCCCAGCATTTT. The variable domain in full, completed from reference TRBV28 and TRBJ1-5, reads DVKVTQSSRYLVKRTGEKVFLECVQDMDHENMFWYRQDPGLGLRLIYFSYDVKMKEKGDIPEGYSVSREKKERFSLILESASTNQTSMYLCASSSSSGFNQPQHFGDGTRLSIL.

The genes are TRBV5-1 and TRBJ2-7; D unresolved. Trimming left V 3 bases short and J 3 bases short, with 16 bases between. Germline V gives CDR1 SGHRS, CDR2 YFSETQ. This CDR3 has 15 amino acids. The CDR3 spells CASSSALSPSYEQYF. CDR3 in DNA: TGCGCCAGCAGCTCTGCACTGAGCCCTAGCTACGAGCAGTACTTC.

The chain couples TRBV9 to TRBJ1-1; 7 positions match TRBD1. Germline lookup yields CDR1 SGDLS and CDR2 YYNGEE. The trim removed 4 bases at V and 2 bases at J, leaving 11 bases unmatched. The CDR3 runs to 16 residues. The CDR3 loop reads CASSSRGGVGNTEAFF. The CDR3, as DNA: TGTGCCAGCAGCTCCCGAGGGGGCGTGGGAAACACTGAAGCTTTCTTT.